This T cell receptor beta chain was obtained from a study of PD-1 blockade in classical Hodgkin lymphoma. Study-wide points: Researchers reported that CD4+ TCR diversity, though not CD8+, rose significantly by C4D1.

TCRdb's copy holds only in-frame clones and misses some; the assay was immunoSEQ multiplex PCR. Of about 17,000 clones in the sample, about 80% were seen once. All patients relapsed after autologous stem cell transplantation, and brentuximab vedotin exposure varied. Trimming stripped 4 bases from V and 8 bases from J, with 21 bases between. The CDR3 is 16 amino acids. Germline V gene sequence: CDR1 MNHNY, CDR2 SVGAGI (reference sequence). Worth noting for this clone: As yet, its antigen is unknown.

Source: peripheral blood mononuclear cells (PBMCs), taken at baseline. The chain employs TRBV6-6 and TRBJ2-1; D is possibly TRBD1 (5 bases). The sequence came from a human donor with classical Hodgkin lymphoma. CDR3 residues: CASSSPGQAIVDEQFF. The CDR3 nucleotides are TGTGCCAGCAGTTCCCCAGGGCAGGCTATTGTTGATGAGCAGTTCTTC.